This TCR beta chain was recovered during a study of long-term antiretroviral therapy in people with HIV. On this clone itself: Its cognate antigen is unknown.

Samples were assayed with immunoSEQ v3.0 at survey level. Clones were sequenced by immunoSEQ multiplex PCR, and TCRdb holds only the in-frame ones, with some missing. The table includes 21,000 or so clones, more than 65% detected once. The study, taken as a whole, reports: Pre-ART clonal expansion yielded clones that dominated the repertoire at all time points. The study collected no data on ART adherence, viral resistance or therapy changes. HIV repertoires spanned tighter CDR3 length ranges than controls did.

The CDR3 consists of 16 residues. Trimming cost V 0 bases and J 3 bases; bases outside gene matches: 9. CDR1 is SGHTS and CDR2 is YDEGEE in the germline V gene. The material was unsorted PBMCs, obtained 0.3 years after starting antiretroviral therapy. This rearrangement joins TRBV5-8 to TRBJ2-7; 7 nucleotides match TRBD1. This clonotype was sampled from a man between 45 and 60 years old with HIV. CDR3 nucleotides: TGTGCCAGCAGCTTGGCCTCTGGGACAGTCTACTACGAGCAGTACTTC. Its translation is CASSLASGTVYYEQYF.